This is a list of T cell receptor beta chains from one sample in a study of blood T cell repertoires in COVID-19. Profiled with immunoSEQ multiplex PCR; TCRdb holds only in-frame clones, not every one. The sample carries about 250,000 clones, about 90% recorded once. Sequencing input: peripheral blood. The receptor set was obtained from a man aged 30 to 39 with COVID-19, enrolled during active disease. CDR3s include the opening cysteine and the closing phenylalanine or tryptophan. Fields, in order: D gene, J gene, clone size, V gene, CDR3 DNA, CDR3 protein. D genes are given only for firm matches. For some rows the clone size is stated as once, few or many, or as a class when expanded; others skip it.

d_call: TRBD2
j_call: TRBJ2-5
clone_size: .
v_call: TRBV30
cdr3_nt: TGTGCCTGGAGCGTAGGGACTAGCGGGGGGTTAGAGACCCAGTACTTC
cdr3_aa: CAWSVGTSGGLETQYF

d_call: .
j_call: TRBJ2-2
clone_size: .
v_call: TRBV9
cdr3_nt: TGTGCCAGCAGCGTAGCGGAGGATCCTTACACCGGGGAGCTGTTTTTT
cdr3_aa: CASSVAEDPYTGELFF

d_call: .
j_call: TRBJ1-2
clone_size: .
v_call: TRBV4-1
cdr3_nt: TGCGCCAGCAGCCAAGATTTTACGGCCCTTAGGGATGGGGGAGGGGGCTATGGCTACACCTTC
cdr3_aa: CASSQDFTALRDGGGGYGYTF

d_call: .
j_call: TRBJ1-1
clone_size: .
v_call: TRBV30
cdr3_nt: TGTGCCTGGAGCTGGGGCTACAACACTGAAGCTTTCTTT
cdr3_aa: CAWSWGYNTEAFF

d_call: TRBD1
j_call: TRBJ1-2
clone_size: .
v_call: TRBV18
cdr3_nt: TGTGCCAGCTCACCCGGGACAGGGCCCAATGGCTACACCTTC
cdr3_aa: CASSPGTGPNGYTF

d_call: .
j_call: TRBJ2-1
clone_size: .
v_call: TRBV5-4
cdr3_nt: TGTGCCAGCAGCTTGGGGTCCCTGAGAGAGCAGTTCTTC
cdr3_aa: CASSLGSLREQFF

d_call: .
j_call: TRBJ1-2
clone_size: .
v_call: TRBV7-6
cdr3_nt: TGTGCCAGCAGCTCACAAGCCAGGGGAACAAGTCCGGACTATGGCTACACCTTC
cdr3_aa: CASSSQARGTSPDYGYTF

d_call: .
j_call: TRBJ2-5
clone_size: .
v_call: TRBV24-1
cdr3_nt: TGTGCCACCAGTGATTTCGGGACCCAGTACTTC
cdr3_aa: CATSDFGTQYF

d_call: TRBD1
j_call: TRBJ1-2
clone_size: .
v_call: TRBV10-3
cdr3_nt: TGTGCCATCAGTGGCAGGGGGTTCCTTTATGGCTACACCTTC
cdr3_aa: CAISGRGFLYGYTF

d_call: .
j_call: TRBJ1-2
clone_size: .
v_call: TRBV24-1
cdr3_nt: TGTGCCACCAGTGATTTCGGGGGAGGAGGGTGCGGCTACACCTTC
cdr3_aa: CATSDFGGGGCGYTF

d_call: .
j_call: TRBJ1-5
clone_size: few
v_call: TRBV11-2
cdr3_nt: TGTGCCAGCAGCTTAGCCCCAGAAAGACAGCCCCAGCATTTT
cdr3_aa: CASSLAPERQPQHF

d_call: .
j_call: TRBJ1-5
clone_size: .
v_call: TRBV2
cdr3_nt: TGTGCCAGCAGGGCCGGACAAGGGCCGAGCAATCAGCCCCAGCATTTT
cdr3_aa: CASRAGQGPSNQPQHF

d_call: TRBD1
j_call: TRBJ1-2
clone_size: .
v_call: TRBV19
cdr3_nt: TGTGCCAGTAGTAATCTTGGACAGGGGGTTGACTATGGCTACACCTTC
cdr3_aa: CASSNLGQGVDYGYTF

d_call: TRBD1
j_call: TRBJ1-2
clone_size: once
v_call: TRBV6-6
cdr3_nt: TGTGCCAGCAGTTCAGGGGGCGCCCCCAACTATGGCTACACCTTC
cdr3_aa: CASSSGGAPNYGYTF

d_call: TRBD1
j_call: TRBJ1-1
clone_size: .
v_call: TRBV6-5
cdr3_nt: TGTGCCAGCAGCCGAGGGACAGGGGACAACACTGAAGCTTTCTTT
cdr3_aa: CASSRGTGDNTEAFF

d_call: TRBD1
j_call: TRBJ1-1
clone_size: .
v_call: TRBV9
cdr3_nt: TGTGCCAGCAGCACACAGGGGCCCACTGAAGCTTTCTTT
cdr3_aa: CASSTQGPTEAFF

d_call: TRBD1
j_call: TRBJ1-6
clone_size: few
v_call: TRBV4-2
cdr3_nt: TGTGCCAGCAGCCAAGTCGGGGACAGGGTTTATTCACCCCTCCACTTT
cdr3_aa: CASSQVGDRVYSPLHF

d_call: .
j_call: TRBJ1-2
clone_size: few
v_call: TRBV7-9
cdr3_nt: TGTGCCAGCAGCGAAACAACACAGGGTTCCGGCTACACCTTC
cdr3_aa: CASSETTQGSGYTF

d_call: .
j_call: TRBJ1-2
clone_size: few
v_call: TRBV9
cdr3_nt: TGTGCCAGCAGCGTGGCAGGGGCAGATGGCTACACCTTC
cdr3_aa: CASSVAGADGYTF

d_call: TRBD1
j_call: TRBJ2-7
clone_size: .
v_call: TRBV5-5
cdr3_nt: TGTGCCAGAGGGACAGGGGTCCACGAGCAGTACTTC
cdr3_aa: CARGTGVHEQYF

d_call: TRBD1
j_call: TRBJ2-4
clone_size: .
v_call: TRBV6-5
cdr3_nt: TGTGCCAGCAGTCAACAGGGGGCGCAAAACATTCAGTACTTC
cdr3_aa: CASSQQGAQNIQYF

d_call: .
j_call: TRBJ1-2
clone_size: once
v_call: TRBV2
cdr3_nt: TGTGCCAGCTTCCGGAGAGGAACTAACTATGGCTACACCTTC
cdr3_aa: CASFRRGTNYGYTF

d_call: .
j_call: TRBJ2-2
clone_size: .
v_call: TRBV7-3
cdr3_nt: TGTGCCAGCAGCTTAATTATTGCGGGTGGCGGGGAGCTGTTTTTT
cdr3_aa: CASSLIIAGGGELFF

d_call: TRBD2
j_call: TRBJ2-1
clone_size: .
v_call: TRBV24-1
cdr3_nt: TGTGCCACCAGTGAGGGGTCTAGCGGGCGCTCTCACAATGAGCAGTTCTTC
cdr3_aa: CATSEGSSGRSHNEQFF

d_call: .
j_call: TRBJ2-4
clone_size: .
v_call: TRBV10-1
cdr3_nt: TGCGCCAGCAAACGGTTAGATCAAGGATTAGGGGGAAACATTCAGTACTTC
cdr3_aa: CASKRLDQGLGGNIQYF

d_call: .
j_call: TRBJ1-1
clone_size: .
v_call: TRBV2
cdr3_nt: TGTGCCAGCAGTGAAGCGTCCGGCGGTGAAGCTTTCTTT
cdr3_aa: CASSEASGGEAFF

d_call: TRBD1
j_call: TRBJ2-7
clone_size: .
v_call: TRBV5-1
cdr3_nt: TGCGCCAGCAGCTTGAACCCGACAGGGCGCTCCTACGAGCAGTACTTC
cdr3_aa: CASSLNPTGRSYEQYF

d_call: TRBD1
j_call: TRBJ1-1
clone_size: .
v_call: TRBV5-5
cdr3_nt: TGTGCCAGCAGCTTGAAAGGCTGGAGGACAGGGGGCCTGAACACTGAAGCTTTCTTT
cdr3_aa: CASSLKGWRTGGLNTEAFF

d_call: TRBD1
j_call: TRBJ2-1
clone_size: .
v_call: TRBV11-2
cdr3_nt: TGTGCCAGCAGCCCGACAGGGCCACCCTACAATGAGCAGTTCTTC
cdr3_aa: CASSPTGPPYNEQFF

d_call: TRBD2
j_call: TRBJ2-5
clone_size: .
v_call: TRBV6-5
cdr3_nt: TGTGCCAGCAGTTACCTGCGCGGGGGATTCCAAGAGACCCAGTACTTC
cdr3_aa: CASSYLRGGFQETQYF

d_call: .
j_call: TRBJ1-6
clone_size: .
v_call: TRBV6-5
cdr3_nt: TGTGCCAGCAGTCGGGACAACTATAATTCACCCCTCCACTTT
cdr3_aa: CASSRDNYNSPLHF

d_call: TRBD1
j_call: TRBJ1-1
clone_size: .
v_call: TRBV7-9
cdr3_nt: TGTGCCAGCAGCATATCGGGACAGGGGACGACTGAAGCTTTCTTT
cdr3_aa: CASSISGQGTTEAFF

d_call: TRBD1
j_call: TRBJ2-2
clone_size: .
v_call: TRBV5-4
cdr3_nt: TGTGCCAGCAACCAACAGGGGTGGGACGGGGAGCTGTTTTTT
cdr3_aa: CASNQQGWDGELFF

d_call: TRBD1
j_call: TRBJ2-7
clone_size: .
v_call: TRBV3-1/TRBV3-2
cdr3_nt: TGTGCCAGCAGCCAGGCCGGGACAGGAAAAGGGGAGCAGTACTTC
cdr3_aa: CASSQAGTGKGEQYF

d_call: TRBD1
j_call: TRBJ1-1
clone_size: .
v_call: TRBV5-6
cdr3_nt: TGTGCCAGCAGTAAAACGGGACAGGGACCACGACCATTTGGAGCTTTCTTT
cdr3_aa: CASSKTGQGPRPFGAFF

d_call: .
j_call: TRBJ2-2
clone_size: .
v_call: TRBV29-1
cdr3_nt: TGCAGCGTTGGGACACGGCACACCGGGGAGCTGTTTTTT
cdr3_aa: CSVGTRHTGELFF

d_call: TRBD1
j_call: TRBJ1-2
clone_size: .
v_call: TRBV12-3/TRBV12-4
cdr3_nt: TGTGCCAGCAGTCCGGACAGGGCCTATGGCTACACCTTC
cdr3_aa: CASSPDRAYGYTF

d_call: .
j_call: TRBJ1-2
clone_size: .
v_call: TRBV6-6
cdr3_nt: TGTGCCAGCAGAAAGGGGGACTATGGCTACACCTTC
cdr3_aa: CASRKGDYGYTF

d_call: .
j_call: TRBJ1-1
clone_size: .
v_call: TRBV7-6
cdr3_nt: TGTGCCAGCAGCGCCACACGGAACACTGAAGCTTTCTTT
cdr3_aa: CASSATRNTEAFF

d_call: .
j_call: TRBJ2-7
clone_size: .
v_call: TRBV7-9
cdr3_nt: TGTGCCAGCAGACAGTCTCCCTACGAGCAGTACTTC
cdr3_aa: CASRQSPYEQYF

d_call: .
j_call: TRBJ2-7
clone_size: .
v_call: TRBV7-2
cdr3_nt: TGTGCCAGCAGCTTAGACCCCCGGGCCTACGAGCAGTACTTC
cdr3_aa: CASSLDPRAYEQYF

d_call: .
j_call: TRBJ2-1
clone_size: .
v_call: TRBV15
cdr3_nt: TGTGCCACCAGCAGAGTAGGGGCGGACACCCCCCTCTACAATGAGCAGTTCTTC
cdr3_aa: CATSRVGADTPLYNEQFF